This TCR beta chain was captured in a study of OX40 agonist ivuxolimab in advanced cancers. Per germline, CDR1 MGHRA and CDR2 YSYEKL. The V end lost 1 base, the J end lost 5 bases, and 18 bases lay between the germline ends. The CDR3 has 17 residues. Repertoires were generated with immunoSEQ multiplex PCR, while TCRdb's copy carries only in-frame clones and drops some. The repertoire consists of around 15,000 clones, with roughly 71% occurring once and the leading ten covering around 12%. This specimen consisted of CD4+ or CD8+ T cells sorted from blood, obtained in a trial of the OX40 agonist ivuxolimab. The gene calls are TRBV4-1 and TRBJ1-5; D is unclear. The sequence was collected from an adult with an advanced solid tumor such as melanoma, head and neck, liver or kidney cancer. The CDR3, as DNA: TGCGCCAGCAGCCAAGTCCCCCTTGCGGCAGCCGATCAGCCCCAGCATTTT. As protein: CASSQVPLAAADQPQHF.